This T cell receptor beta chain was captured by sequencing in a study of blood T cell repertoires in COVID-19. Looking at the study overall: Collection of acute and convalescent COVID-19 samples took place in the United States, Italy and Spain.

This CDR3 has 16 residues. V lost 0 bases to trimming and J lost 3 bases, with 13 bases between them. Germline CDR1 reads SGHNT; CDR2 reads YYREEE (reference sequence). The repertoire was sequenced with immunoSEQ multiplex PCR; TCRdb's copy has only in-frame clones and lacks some. The sample lists around 190,000 clones, roughly 80% occurring once. This TCR was sampled from a woman aged 50 to 60 with acute or convalescent COVID-19. The sequencing input was peripheral blood. The V gene is TRBV5-4, the J gene TRBJ1-5, with D possibly TRBD1 on 6 matching bases. The CDR3 sequence is CASSLDGQLANQPQHF. The CDR3, as DNA: TGTGCCAGCAGCTTGGATGGACAGTTGGCCAATCAGCCCCAGCATTTT. Together with reference TRBV5-4 and TRBJ1-5, the CDR3 gives the full variable domain: ETGVTQSPTHLIKTRGQQVTLRCSSQSGHNTVSWYQQALGQGPQFIFQYYREEENGRGNFPPRFSGLQFPNYSSELNVNALELDDSALYLCASSLDGQLANQPQHFGDGTRLSIL.